These 12 T cell receptor beta chains originate from one sample sequenced in a study of prognosis after radiotherapy for stage I lung cancer. From genomic DNA, two-round multiplex PCR was used to amplify TCR beta CDR3. The authors ran first-round PCR with primers specific to each TRBV and TRBJ gene. MiXCR, applied by TCRdb to the multiplex PCR reads, yields one record per CDR3 protein. The table lists around 59,000 distinct CDR3 sequences, more than 25% of them singletons, with around 6.9% in the top ten. Here the sequenced sample was PBMCs, taken before or after stereotactic body radiation therapy (not recorded which). The receptors originated from a donor of 50 years or more with non-small cell lung cancer.

With regard to this clonotype: With only one base between it and a far larger clone, this is likely a read error. The chain couples TRBV12-3 or TRBV12-4 to TRBJ2-5; possible D gene TRBD1, 6 bases. The CDR3 covers 15 residues. Trimming stripped 0 bases from V and 11 bases from J, with 19 bases between. The CDR3 DNA reads TGTGCCAGCAGTTTAGCGGGGGCGACCTACAATGAGCAGTACTTC. Translated, it gives CASSLAGATYNEQYF.

A word on this clonotype: This may be a read error, as it is one base from a much larger clone. This chain connects TRBV29-1 to TRBJ1-2, with TRBD1 identical over 7 bases. The CDR3 length is 10 residues. CDR1 and CDR2 from the germline V gene are SQVTM and ANQGSEA. CDR3 DNA: TGCAGCGTTGGACAGGGTGGCCACACCTTC. Protein: CSVGQGGHTF.

This clonotype was counted many times. This sequence joins TRBV6-5 and TRBJ1-2; TRBD1 agrees at 9 bases. Trimming took 4 bases from V and 3 from J; bases not matched to a gene: 6. This CDR3 spans 15 amino acids. Germline V gives CDR1 MNHEY, CDR2 SVGAGI. Here the CDR3 DNA reads TGTGCCAGCAGTTCAACAGGGGGCGCATACTATGGCTACACCTTC. Translated, it gives CASSSTGGAYYGYTF.

This clonotype was seen repeatedly, ten times or more. The chain uses TRBV5-8 and TRBJ2-2; possible D gene TRBD2, 5 bases. Germline assignment: CDR1 SGHTS and CDR2 YDEGEE. This CDR3 region has 17 residues. V was trimmed by 2 bases and J by 4 bases, leaving 18 bases between them. Here the CDR3 reads CASSFGVLAGGTGELFF. The DNA for the CDR3 is TGTGCCAGCAGCTTCGGCGTGCTGGCGGGCGGCACCGGGGAGCTGTTTTTT.

A remark on this clonotype: A far larger clone lies a single base away; this is likely a read error. This chain links TRBV6-9 with TRBJ2-7; 9 bases map to TRBD1. V trimming: 3 bases; J trimming: 3 bases; junction bases outside the gene matches: 18. CDR1 and CDR2 (germline): MNHGY, SVAAGI. The CDR3 is 19 residues long. In DNA, the CDR3 is TGTGCCAGCAGTTACCTCGGACCTAACAGGGGGCTGGGGTTCTACGAGCAGTACTTC. Translated, it gives CASSYLGPNRGLGFYEQYF.

To note about this clonotype: This may arise from a read error, as a much more abundant clone is one base away. The chain uses TRBV6-1 and TRBJ1-1, with 7 positions matching TRBD1. Per germline, CDR1 MNHNS and CDR2 SASEGT. The CDR3 contains 11 residues. The CDR3: CAISDRAEAFF. CDR3 sequence (DNA): TGTGCCATCAGTGACAGGGCTGAAGCTTTCTTT.

Notes on this clonotype: A far larger clone is a single base away, which makes a read error likely. The gene calls are TRBV6-2 or TRBV6-3 and TRBJ1-6, with D possibly TRBD1 on 5 matching bases. This CDR3 region has 15 residues. V was shortened by 6 bases and J by 6 bases, with 15 bases between the two germline ends. CDR1 MNHEY and CDR2 SVGEGT come from the germline V gene. In nucleotides, the CDR3 is TGTGCCAGCAGCCAAGGGGAAAACCCTAATTCACCCCTCCACTTT. Protein product: CASSQGENPNSPLHF.

This clonotype was observed many times. The rearrangement joins TRBV7-8 to TRBJ1-5; a weak D match, TRBD1 (5 bases). Trimming took 3 bases from V and 7 from J, leaving 7 bases between them. CDR1 is SGHVS, CDR2 FQNEAQ, per germline. This CDR3 region has 12 residues. In nucleotides, the CDR3 is TGTGCCAGCAGCTTTTGGGGGCAGCCCCAGCATTTT. It yields the protein CASSFWGQPQHF.

This clonotype is deemed medium-sized (0.01 to 0.1%). The chain links TRBV27 to TRBJ1-6, with unresolved D. V lost 3 bases and J lost 7, with 4 bases in between. This CDR3 has 12 amino acids. From germline, CDR1 is MNHEY and CDR2 SMNVEV (reference sequence). The CDR3 sequence: CASSFWNSPLHF. The CDR3 DNA sequence: TGTGCCAGCAGTTTCTGGAATTCACCCCTCCACTTT.

Remarks on this clonotype: Mismatch with germline at one junction end may stem from a read error. The gene calls are TRBV6-2 or TRBV6-3 and TRBJ2-3; 7 bases line up with TRBD1. Germline CDR1 MNHEY, CDR2 SVGEGT. This CDR3 comprises 15 residues. The CDR3 sequence: CAISLTGQSTDTPYF. In nucleotides, the CDR3 is TGTGCCATAAGTCTAACGGGACAGAGCACAGATACGCCGTATTTT.

This clonotype occurred a few times. The DNA for the CDR3 is TGTGCCAGCTCACCTGTTGGAGGGATGGATAGCTACACCTTC. Translated: CASSPVGGMDSYTF. The genes are TRBV18 and TRBJ1-2, with D uncertain. This CDR3 spans 14 amino acids. Trimming cost V 3 bases and J 9 bases, with 17 bases left between them. CDR1 KGHSH and CDR2 LQKENI come from the germline V gene. The full variable domain, its missing parts supplied by reference TRBV18 and TRBJ1-2, is NAGVMQNPRHLVRRRGQEARLRCSPMKGHSHVYWYRQLPEEGLKFMVYLQKENIIDESGMPKERFSAEFPKEGPSILRIQQVVRGDSAAYFCASSPVGGMDSYTFGSGTRLTVV.

Comment on this clonotype: Compared with germline, one end of the junction differs, possibly owing to a read error. V gene TRBV7-3 combines with J gene TRBJ2-1, with D tentatively TRBD2 (5 bases). Germline V gene lookup returns CDR1 SGHTA and CDR2 FQGTGA. The CDR3 is 13 amino acids. The CDR3 reads CASSTGNYSEQFF. CDR3 sequence (DNA): TGTGCCAGCAGCACGGGGAACTACAGTGAGCAGTTTTTC.